The present entry profiles one TCR beta chain with its context. Its antigen is not known. Second doses at about 4 or about 12 weeks were pooled. Unmatched junction bases numbered 4, after V lost 3 bases and J lost 8 bases. CDR1 and CDR2 from the germline V gene are KGHDR and SFDVKD. CDR3 length equals 13 residues. Using immunoSEQ multiplex PCR, the repertoire was profiled, and TCRdb retains in-frame clones only, with some absent. The sample gives 50,000 to 55,000 clones, 87% of which show up once; approximately 2.4% is in the top ten. The data are from a study of T cell responses to AZD1222 COVID-19 vaccine. Whole-study findings and limits: The donor cohort was predominantly white British with a female majority, and clonal diversity may have been underestimated.

The chain recombines TRBV24-1 with TRBJ1-1; 8 bases line up with TRBD1. Sequenced material: peripheral blood, taken 28 days after the second AZD1222 dose. This sequence originates from an adult who received the AZD1222 COVID-19 vaccine. CDR3 residues: CATSDPTGGEAFF. The CDR3 coding sequence is TGTGCCACCAGTGATCCTACAGGGGGAGAAGCTTTCTTT.